This T cell receptor beta chain stems from a study of blood T cell repertoires in COVID-19. The wider study: Sources were T cells, B-cell-depleted T cells, or PBMCs; the material itself was cDNA or gDNA.

Original methodology: For nucleated cells, counts were estimated from reference gene primer amplification. Assay: immunoSEQ multiplex PCR; the TCRdb copy retains only in-frame clones and omits some. That table furnishes V, J and clone size, whereas the DNA furnished D and trimming. The table includes 250,000 to 300,000 clones, approximately 91% detected once. This CDR3 is 15 amino acids long. Trimming cost V 0 bases and J 5 bases, with 14 bases left between them. Looked up from germline, CDR1 is SGHRS and CDR2 is YFSETQ. Sequenced input: peripheral blood. This rearrangement joins TRBV5-1 to TRBJ2-5; TRBD2 might be the D (6 bases). The receptor's source is a man aged 50 or older with acute or convalescent COVID-19. CDR3 in DNA: TGCGCCAGCAGCTTGGGACTAGACTCTGAGGAGACCCAGTACTTC. Its translation is CASSLGLDSEETQYF.